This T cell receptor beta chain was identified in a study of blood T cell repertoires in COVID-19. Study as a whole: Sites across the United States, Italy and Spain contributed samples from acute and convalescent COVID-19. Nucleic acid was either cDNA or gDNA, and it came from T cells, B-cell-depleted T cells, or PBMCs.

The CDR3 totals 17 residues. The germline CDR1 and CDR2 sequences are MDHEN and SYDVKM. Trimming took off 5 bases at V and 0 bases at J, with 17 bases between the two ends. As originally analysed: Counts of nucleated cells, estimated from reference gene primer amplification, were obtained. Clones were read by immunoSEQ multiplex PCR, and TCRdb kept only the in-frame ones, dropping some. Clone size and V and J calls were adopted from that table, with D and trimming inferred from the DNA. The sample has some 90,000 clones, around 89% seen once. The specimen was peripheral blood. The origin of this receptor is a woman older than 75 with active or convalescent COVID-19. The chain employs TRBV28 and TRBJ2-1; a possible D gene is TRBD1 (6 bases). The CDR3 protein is CASSLGHKRCSYNEQFF. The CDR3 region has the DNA TGTGCCAGCAGTCTGGGACACAAGCGGTGCTCCTACAATGAGCAGTTCTTC.